This TCR beta chain was observed in a study of technical replicates of blood from several donors. This table comes from immunoSEQ multiplex PCR, and its TCRdb copy is limited to in-frame clones, with some not included. Of tens of thousands of clones in the sample, approximately 94% were seen once. In germline, CDR1 is SGHTA, CDR2 FQGTGA. CDR3 length equals 18 residues. V was pared by 5 bases and J by 2 bases, with 15 bases of the junction left unmatched. What was sequenced was T cells isolated from PBMCs. The TCR originated in a human donor in good health. The chain carries TRBV7-3 and TRBJ1-1; TRBD1 agrees at 9 bases. The CDR3 DNA reads TGTGCCAGCAGCCCCCGGACAGGGGCGTTTCGCGATAACACTGAAGCTTTCTTT. It codes for CASSPRTGAFRDNTEAFF.